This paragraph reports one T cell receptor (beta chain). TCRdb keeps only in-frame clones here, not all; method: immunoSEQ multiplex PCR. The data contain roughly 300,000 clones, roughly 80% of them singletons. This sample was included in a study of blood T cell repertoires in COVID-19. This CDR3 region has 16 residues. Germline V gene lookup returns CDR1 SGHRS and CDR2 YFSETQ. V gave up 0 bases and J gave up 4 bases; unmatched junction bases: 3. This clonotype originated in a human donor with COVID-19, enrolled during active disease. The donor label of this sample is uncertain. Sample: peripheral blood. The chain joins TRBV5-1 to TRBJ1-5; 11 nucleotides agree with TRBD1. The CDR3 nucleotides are TGCGCCAGCAGCTTGGGGACAGGGGGCAGAAATCAGCCCCAGCATTTT. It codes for CASSLGTGGRNQPQHF.